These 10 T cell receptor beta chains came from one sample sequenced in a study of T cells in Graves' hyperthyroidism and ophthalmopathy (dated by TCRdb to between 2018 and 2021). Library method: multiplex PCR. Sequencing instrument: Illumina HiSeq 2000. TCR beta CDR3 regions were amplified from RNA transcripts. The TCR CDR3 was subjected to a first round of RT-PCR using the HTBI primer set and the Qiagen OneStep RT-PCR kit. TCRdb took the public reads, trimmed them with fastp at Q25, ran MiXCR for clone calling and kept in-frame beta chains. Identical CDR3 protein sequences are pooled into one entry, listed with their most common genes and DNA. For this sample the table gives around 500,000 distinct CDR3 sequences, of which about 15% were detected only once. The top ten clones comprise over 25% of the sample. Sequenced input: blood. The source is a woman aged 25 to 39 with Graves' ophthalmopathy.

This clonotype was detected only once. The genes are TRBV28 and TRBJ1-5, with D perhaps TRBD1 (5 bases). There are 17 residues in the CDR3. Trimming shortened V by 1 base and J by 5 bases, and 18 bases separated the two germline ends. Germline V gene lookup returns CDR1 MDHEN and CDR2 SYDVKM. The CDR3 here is CASSLLLLRQIHQPQHF. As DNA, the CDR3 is TGTGCCAGCAGTTTATTGCTTCTTAGACAGATACATCAGCCCCAGCATTTT. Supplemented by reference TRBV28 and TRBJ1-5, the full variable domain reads DVKVTQSSRYLVKRTGEKVFLECVQDMDHENMFWYRQDPGLGLRLIYFSYDVKMKEKGDIPEGYSVSREKKERFSLILESASTNQTSMYLCASSLLLLRQIHQPQHFGDGTRLSIL.

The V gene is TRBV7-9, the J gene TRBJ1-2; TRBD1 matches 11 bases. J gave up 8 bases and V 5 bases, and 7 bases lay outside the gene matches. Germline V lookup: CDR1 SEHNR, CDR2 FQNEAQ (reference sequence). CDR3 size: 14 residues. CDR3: CASSVGQGGDGYTF. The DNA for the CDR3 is TGTGCCAGCAGCGTGGGACAGGGGGGGGACGGCTACACCTTC.

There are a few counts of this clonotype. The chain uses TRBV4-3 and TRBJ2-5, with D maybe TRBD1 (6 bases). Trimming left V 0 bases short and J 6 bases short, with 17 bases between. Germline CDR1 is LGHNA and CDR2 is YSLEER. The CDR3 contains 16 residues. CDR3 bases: TGCGCCAGCAGCCAAGATCTCGGACAGCCCCTTCAGACCCAGTACTTC. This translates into CASSQDLGQPLQTQYF.

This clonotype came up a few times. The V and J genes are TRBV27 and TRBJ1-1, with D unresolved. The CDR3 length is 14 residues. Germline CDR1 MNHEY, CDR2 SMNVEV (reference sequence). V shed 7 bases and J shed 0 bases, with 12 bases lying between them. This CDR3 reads CASIKDLMNTEAFF. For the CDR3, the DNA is TGTGCCAGCATCAAGGACCTCATGAACACTGAAGCTTTCTTT.

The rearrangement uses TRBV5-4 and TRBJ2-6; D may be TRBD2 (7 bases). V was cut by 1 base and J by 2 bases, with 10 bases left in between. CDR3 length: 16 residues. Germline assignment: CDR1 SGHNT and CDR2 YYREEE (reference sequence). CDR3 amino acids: CASSLFGGPGANVLTF. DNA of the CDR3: TGTGCCAGCAGCTTGTTCGGGGGGCCTGGGGCCAACGTCCTGACTTTC.

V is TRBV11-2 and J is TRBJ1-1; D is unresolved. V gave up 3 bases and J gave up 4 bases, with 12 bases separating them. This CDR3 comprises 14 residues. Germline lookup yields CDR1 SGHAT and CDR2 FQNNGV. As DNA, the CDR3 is TGTGCCAGCAGCTTCCCTCAAGGAGTCACTGAAGCTTTCTTT. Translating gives CASSFPQGVTEAFF.

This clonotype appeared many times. In DNA form, the CDR3 reads TGTGCCAGCAGTTTTAGGCGGGGCCAAGAGACCCAGTACTTC. Its protein is CASSFRRGQETQYF. The chain uses TRBV28 and TRBJ2-5; maybe TRBD2 (6 bases). The CDR3 has 14 residues. V was cut by 3 bases and J by 1 base, with 9 bases left in between. Germline CDR1 and CDR2: MDHEN and SYDVKM. The full variable domain, rest sourced from reference TRBV28 and TRBJ2-5, is DVKVTQSSRYLVKRTGEKVFLECVQDMDHENMFWYRQDPGLGLRLIYFSYDVKMKEKGDIPEGYSVSREKKERFSLILESASTNQTSMYLCASSFRRGQETQYFGPGTRLLVL.

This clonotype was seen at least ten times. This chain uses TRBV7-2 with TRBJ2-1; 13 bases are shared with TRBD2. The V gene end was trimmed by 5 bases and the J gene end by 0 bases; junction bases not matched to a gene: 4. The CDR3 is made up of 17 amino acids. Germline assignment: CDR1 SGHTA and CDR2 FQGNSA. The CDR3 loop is CASSPRTSGGSYNEQFF. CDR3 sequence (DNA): TGTGCCAGCAGCCCGCGGACTAGCGGGGGCTCCTACAATGAGCAGTTCTTC.

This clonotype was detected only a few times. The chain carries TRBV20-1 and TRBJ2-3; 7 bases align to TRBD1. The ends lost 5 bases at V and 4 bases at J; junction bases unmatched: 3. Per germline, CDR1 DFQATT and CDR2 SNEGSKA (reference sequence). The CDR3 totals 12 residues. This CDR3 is CSAVTGSDTQYF. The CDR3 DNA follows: TGCAGTGCTGTGACAGGGTCAGATACGCAGTATTTT.

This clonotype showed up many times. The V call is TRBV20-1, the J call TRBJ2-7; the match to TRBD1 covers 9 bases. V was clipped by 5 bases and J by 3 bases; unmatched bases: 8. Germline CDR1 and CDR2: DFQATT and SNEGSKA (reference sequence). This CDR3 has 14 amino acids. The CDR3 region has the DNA TGCAGTGCTTGGCCGCCGGGACAGGGCTACGAGCAGTACTTC. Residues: CSAWPPGQGYEQYF.